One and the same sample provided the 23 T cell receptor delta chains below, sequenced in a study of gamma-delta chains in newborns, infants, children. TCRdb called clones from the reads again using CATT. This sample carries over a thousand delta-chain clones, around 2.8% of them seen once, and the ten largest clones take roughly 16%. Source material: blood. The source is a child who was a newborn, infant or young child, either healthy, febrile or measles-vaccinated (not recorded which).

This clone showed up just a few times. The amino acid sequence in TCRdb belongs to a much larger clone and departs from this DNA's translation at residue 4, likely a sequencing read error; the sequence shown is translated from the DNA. CDR3 sequence reads: CACGHVLGNTITDKLIF. CDR3 sequence (DNA): TGTGCCTGTGGCCATGTACTGGGGAATACGATCACCGATAAACTCATCTTT. The chain uses TRDV2 and TRDJ1, with 7 bases fitting TRDD3. The CDR3 sequence is 17 residues long. CDR1 GEAIGNYY and CDR2 EKD come from the germline V gene. Trimming took 5 bases from V and 1 from J; bases not matched to a gene: 15.

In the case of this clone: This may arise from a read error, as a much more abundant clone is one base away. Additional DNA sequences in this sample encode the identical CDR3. CDR3 protein: CACDGVLGVSSWDTRQMFF. CDR3 in DNA: TGTGCCTGTGATGGCGTACTGGGGGTCAGCTCCTGGGACACCCGACAGATGTTTTTC. V gene TRDV2 combines with J gene TRDJ3; 8 bases fit TRDD3. Trimming at V came to 4 bases and at J to 0 bases, leaving 10 bases not matched to a gene. Germline V gives CDR1 GEAIGNYY, CDR2 EKD. This CDR3 comprises 19 residues.

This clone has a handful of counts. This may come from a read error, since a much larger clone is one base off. CDR3 nucleotides: TGTGCAGCAAAAGAGGGATACACCGATAAACTCATCTTT. It translates to CAAKEGYTDKLIF. The chain recombines TRAV29/DV5 with TRDJ1; maybe TRDD3 (5 bases). Germline loops: CDR1 NSMFDY, CDR2 ISSIKDK. The V end lost 3 bases, the J end lost 0 bases, and 9 bases lay between the germline ends. CDR3 size: 13 residues.

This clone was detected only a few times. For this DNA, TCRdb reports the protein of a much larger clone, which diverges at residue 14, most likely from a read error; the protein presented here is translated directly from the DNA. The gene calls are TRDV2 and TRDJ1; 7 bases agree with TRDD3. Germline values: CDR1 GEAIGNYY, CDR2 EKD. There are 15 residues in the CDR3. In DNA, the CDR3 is TGTGCCTGTGACACACTGGGGTCTTTGACCGATAAACTCACCTTT. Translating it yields CACDTLGSLTDKLTF.

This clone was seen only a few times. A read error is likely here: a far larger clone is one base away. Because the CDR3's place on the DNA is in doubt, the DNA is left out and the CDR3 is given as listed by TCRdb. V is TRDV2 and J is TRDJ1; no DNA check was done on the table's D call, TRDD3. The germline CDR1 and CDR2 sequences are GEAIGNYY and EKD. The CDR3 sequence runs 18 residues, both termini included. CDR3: CACDTVGRGIEYTDKPIF.

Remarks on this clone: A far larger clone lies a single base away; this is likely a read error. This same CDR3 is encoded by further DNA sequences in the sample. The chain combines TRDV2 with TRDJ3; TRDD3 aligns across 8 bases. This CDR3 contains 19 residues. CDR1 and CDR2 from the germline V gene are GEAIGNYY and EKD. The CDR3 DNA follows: TGTGCCTGTGACGGCGTACTGGGGGTCAGCTCCTGGGACACCCGACAGATGTTTTTT. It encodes CACDGVLGVSSWDTRQMFF.

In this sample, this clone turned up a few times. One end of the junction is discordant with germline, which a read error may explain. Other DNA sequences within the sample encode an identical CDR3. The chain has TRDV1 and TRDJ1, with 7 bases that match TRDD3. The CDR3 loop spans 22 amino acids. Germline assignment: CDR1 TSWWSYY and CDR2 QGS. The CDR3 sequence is CALGPPVLLNGLGALYTDKLIF. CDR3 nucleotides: TGCGCTCTTGGGCCCCCTGTCCTCCTAAATGGGCTGGGGGCCCTGTACACCGATAAACTCATCTTT.

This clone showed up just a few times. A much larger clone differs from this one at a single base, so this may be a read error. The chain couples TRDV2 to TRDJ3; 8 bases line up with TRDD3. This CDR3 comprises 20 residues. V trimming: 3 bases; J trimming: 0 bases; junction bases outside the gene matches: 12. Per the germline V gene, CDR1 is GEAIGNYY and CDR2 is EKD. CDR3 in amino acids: CACDLLRDTRSSWDTRQMFF. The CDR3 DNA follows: TGTGCCTGTGACCTACTGAGGGATACGCGGAGCTCCTGGGACACCCGACAGATGTTTTTC.

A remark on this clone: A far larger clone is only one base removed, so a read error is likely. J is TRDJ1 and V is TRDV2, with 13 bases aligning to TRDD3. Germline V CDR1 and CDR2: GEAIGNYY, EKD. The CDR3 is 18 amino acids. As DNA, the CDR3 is TGTGCCCGTGAGTCCCTCGGTACTGGGGGATACGTCACCGATAAACTCATCTTT. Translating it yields CARESLGTGGYVTDKLIF.

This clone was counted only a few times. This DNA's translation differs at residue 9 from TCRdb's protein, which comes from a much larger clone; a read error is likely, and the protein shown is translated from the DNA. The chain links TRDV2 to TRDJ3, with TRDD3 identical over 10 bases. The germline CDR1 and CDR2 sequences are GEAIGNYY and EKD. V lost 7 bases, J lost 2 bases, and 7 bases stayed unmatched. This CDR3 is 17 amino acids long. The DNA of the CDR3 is TGTGCCTGCGATTTACTGGGGGATGCCTGGGACACCCGACAGATGTTTTTC. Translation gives CACDLLGDAWDTRQMFF.

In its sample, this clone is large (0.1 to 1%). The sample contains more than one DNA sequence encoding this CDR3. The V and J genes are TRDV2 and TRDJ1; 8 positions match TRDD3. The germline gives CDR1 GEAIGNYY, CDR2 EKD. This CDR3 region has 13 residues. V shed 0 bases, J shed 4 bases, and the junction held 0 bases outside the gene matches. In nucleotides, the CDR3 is TGTGCCTGTGACACCTGGGGGATCGATAAACTCATCTTT. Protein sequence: CACDTWGIDKLIF.

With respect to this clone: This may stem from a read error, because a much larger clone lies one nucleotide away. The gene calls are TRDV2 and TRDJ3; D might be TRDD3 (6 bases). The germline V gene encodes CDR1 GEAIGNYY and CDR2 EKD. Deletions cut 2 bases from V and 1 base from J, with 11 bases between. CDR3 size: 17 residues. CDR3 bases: TGTGCCTGTGACATCGTCTGGGGATCCTGGGACACCCGACAGATGTTTTTC. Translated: CACDIVWGSWDTRQMFF.

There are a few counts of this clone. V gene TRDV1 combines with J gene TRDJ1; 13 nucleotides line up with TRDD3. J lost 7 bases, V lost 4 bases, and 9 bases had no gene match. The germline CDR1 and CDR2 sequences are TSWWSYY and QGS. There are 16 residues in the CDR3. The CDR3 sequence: CALGGSRTGGYGKLIF. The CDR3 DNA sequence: TGTGCTCTTGGGGGTTCCCGCACTGGGGGATACGGTAAACTCATCTTT.

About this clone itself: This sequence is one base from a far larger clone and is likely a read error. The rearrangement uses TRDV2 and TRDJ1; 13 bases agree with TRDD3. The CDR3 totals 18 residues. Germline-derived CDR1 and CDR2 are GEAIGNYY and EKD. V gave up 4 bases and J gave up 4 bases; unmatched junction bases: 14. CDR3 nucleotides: TGTGCCTGTGAGTCCCTCGGTACTGGGGGATACGTCAACGATAAACTCATCTTT. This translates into CACESLGTGGYVNDKLIF.

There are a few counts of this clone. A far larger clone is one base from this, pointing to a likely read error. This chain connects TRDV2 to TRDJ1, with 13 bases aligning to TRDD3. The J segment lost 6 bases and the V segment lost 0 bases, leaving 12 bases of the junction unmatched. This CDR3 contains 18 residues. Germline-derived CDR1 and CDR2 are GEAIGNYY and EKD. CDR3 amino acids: CACDTVTGGYGLENKLIF. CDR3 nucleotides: TGTGCCTGTGACACCGTTACTGGGGGATACGGCCTAGAAAATAAACTCATCTTT.

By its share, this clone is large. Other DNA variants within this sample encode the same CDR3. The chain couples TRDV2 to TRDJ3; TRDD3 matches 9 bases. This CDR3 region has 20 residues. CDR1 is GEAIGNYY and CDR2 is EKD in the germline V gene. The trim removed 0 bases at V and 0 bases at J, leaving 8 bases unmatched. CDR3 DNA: TGTGCCTGTGACACCTACTGGGGGACTTTCAGCTCCTGGGACACCCGACAGATGTTTTTC. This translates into CACDTYWGTFSSWDTRQMFF.

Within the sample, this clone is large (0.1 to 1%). The CDR3 loop is CACDTVGVRDKLIF. The CDR3 region has the DNA TGTGCCTGTGACACCGTGGGGGTCCGCGATAAACTCATCTTT. J is TRDJ1 and V is TRDV2, with D possibly being TRDD3 (6 bases). Trimming took 0 bases from V and 4 from J, leaving 11 bases between them. The CDR3 has 14 amino acids. Germline values: CDR1 GEAIGNYY, CDR2 EKD.

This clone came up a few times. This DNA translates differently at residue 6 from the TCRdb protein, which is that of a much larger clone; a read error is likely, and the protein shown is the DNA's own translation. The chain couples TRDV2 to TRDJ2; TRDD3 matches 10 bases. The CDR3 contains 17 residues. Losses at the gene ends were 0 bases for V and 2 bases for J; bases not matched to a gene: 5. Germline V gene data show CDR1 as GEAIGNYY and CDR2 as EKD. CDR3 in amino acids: CACDTGWGIPLTAQLFF. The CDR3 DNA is TGTGCCTGTGACACCGGTTGGGGGATACCATTGACAGCACAACTCTTCTTT.

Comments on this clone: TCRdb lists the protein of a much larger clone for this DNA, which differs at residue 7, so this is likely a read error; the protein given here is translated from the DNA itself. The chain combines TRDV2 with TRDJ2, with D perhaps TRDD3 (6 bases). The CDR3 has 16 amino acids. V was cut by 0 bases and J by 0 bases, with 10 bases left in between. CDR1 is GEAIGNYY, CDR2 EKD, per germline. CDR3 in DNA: TGTGCCTGTGACACCGTGAGGGATACTTTGACAGCACAACTCTTCTTT. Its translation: CACDTVRDTLTAQLFF.

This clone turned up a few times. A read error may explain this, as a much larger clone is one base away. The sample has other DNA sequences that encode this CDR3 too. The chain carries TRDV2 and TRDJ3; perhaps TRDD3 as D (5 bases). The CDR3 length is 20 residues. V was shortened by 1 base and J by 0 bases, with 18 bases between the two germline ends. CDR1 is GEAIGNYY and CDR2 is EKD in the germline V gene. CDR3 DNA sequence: TGTGCCTGTGACACTGGTTGGGGCTCTTCAAGCTCCTGGGACACCCGACAGATGTTTTTC. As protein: CACDTGWGSSSSWDTRQMFF.

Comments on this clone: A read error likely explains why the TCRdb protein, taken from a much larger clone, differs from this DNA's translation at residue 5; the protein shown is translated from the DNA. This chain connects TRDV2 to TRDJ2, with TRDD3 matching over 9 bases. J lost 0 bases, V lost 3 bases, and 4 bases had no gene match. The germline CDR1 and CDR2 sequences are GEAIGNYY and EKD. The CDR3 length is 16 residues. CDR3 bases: TGTGCCTGTGACGCACTGGGGGAAGCTTTGACAGCACAACTCTTCTTT. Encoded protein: CACDALGEALTAQLFF.

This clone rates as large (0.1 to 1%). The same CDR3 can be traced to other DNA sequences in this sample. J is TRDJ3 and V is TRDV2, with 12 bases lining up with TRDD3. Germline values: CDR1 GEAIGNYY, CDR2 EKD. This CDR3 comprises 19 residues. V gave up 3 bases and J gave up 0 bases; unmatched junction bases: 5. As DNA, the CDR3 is TGTGCCTGTGACCCTTTACTGGGGGATACCTCCTGGGACACCCGACAGATGTTTTTC. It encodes CACDPLLGDTSWDTRQMFF.

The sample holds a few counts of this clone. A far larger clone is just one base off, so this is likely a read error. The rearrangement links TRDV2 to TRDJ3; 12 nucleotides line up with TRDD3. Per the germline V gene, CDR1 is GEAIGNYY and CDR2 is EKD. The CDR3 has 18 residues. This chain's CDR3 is CACDSTGGYSWDTRQTFF. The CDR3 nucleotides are TGTGCCTGTGACAGTACTGGGGGATACTCCTGGGACACCCGACAGACGTTTTTC.